This is a list of T cell receptor beta chains from one sample in a study of OX40 agonist ivuxolimab in advanced cancers. Measured with immunoSEQ multiplex PCR; TCRdb has only the in-frame clones, and not every one. The data show some 35,000 clones, around 85% seen once. This specimen consisted of CD4+ or CD8+ T cells sorted from blood, obtained in a trial of the OX40 agonist ivuxolimab. The receptor set was obtained from an adult with an advanced solid tumor such as melanoma, head and neck, liver or kidney cancer. Both conserved end residues are part of each CDR3.

>TRBV7-9|14|NA
CASSSPGQIYEQYF
>TRBV2|14|TRBJ1-5
CASSQDRDFQPQHF
>TRBV7-9|14|TRBJ1-3
CASSFAGAGNTIYF
>TRBV7-8|14|TRBJ1-6
CASSWTAYNSPLHF
>TRBV20-1|11|TRBJ1-2
CSAPTGKSYTF
>TRBV28|14|TRBJ2-7
CASKPSGVVGEQYF
>TRBV7-9|15|TRBJ1-2
CASSVGGVGDYGYTF
>TRBV5-1|14|TRBJ1-3
CASSPGGAGNTIYF
>TRBV10-1|12|TRBJ1-1
CASSAGTAGAFF
>TRBV6-5|16|TRBJ1-6
CASSLYSGGVDSPLHF
>TRBV27|19|TRBJ2-1
CASSPKGQIAGGIRNEQFF
>TRBV30|13|TRBJ1-1
CAWSVERGTEAFF
>TRBV10-3|13|TRBJ2-1
CAISENRGDEQFF
>TRBV5-4|17|TRBJ2-2
CASSHGLAGGNTGELFF
>TRBV29-1|12|TRBJ2-7
CSVGQGAYEQYF
>TRBV5-6|15|TRBJ2-6
CASRLRGPGANVLTF
>TRBV19|16|TRBJ1-4
CASRIPWRGNNEKLFF
>TRBV27|13|TRBJ2-5
CASISRDRGPKYF
>TRBV7-9|15|TRBJ2-3
CASSLALGGTDTQYF
>TRBV10-1|11|TRBJ2-2
CASSEGGELFF
>TRBV6-1|12|TRBJ2-1
CASSGSYNEQFF
>TRBV4-1|13|TRBJ2-5
CASSPRTLETQYF